Here is one T cell receptor (beta chain) with its context. Per-base quality was not reported, and no clone a single base away is much larger than it. According to the study, the label for this sample's treatment or condition signals: live attenuated yellow fever vaccine strain. A standard Ficoll-Paque protocol was used to isolate PBMCs from peripheral blood. Epitope-specific CD8 T cells were sorted with a dextramer loaded with the yellow fever NS4B epitope peptide, together with anti-CD3 and anti-CD8 staining. RNA was extracted with TriZol from bulk PBMCs, CD4 and CD8 fractions, and dextramer-positive and dextramer-negative fractions. The data were taken from a study of T cells after yellow fever vaccination (dated by TCRdb to between 2018 and 2021). A note on the overall study: The SMART-Seq v4 Ultra Low Input RNA kit was used to prepare libraries from fractions with low cell numbers. Bulk TCR alpha and beta repertoires were sequenced longitudinally to track T-cell clones before and after primary and booster YFV17D yellow fever vaccination. Two healthy male donors, one aged 18 to 30 and one aged 30 to 40 years, were included in the cohort. Blood samples were taken at several timepoints before and after primary and secondary immunization, and bulk PBMC replicates and cell subsets were isolated. What the study reported, not specific to this receptor: Most clones expanded after primary vaccination (96% of CD4 and over 80% of CD8) were re-detected after the booster, suggesting that broad memory maintenance occurred. A small share of clonotypes was detected in both CD4 and CD8 compartments, with the overlap likely arising from convergent recombination. Because abundant contaminating clonotypes from the bulk population could be contained in FACS-sorted repertoires, computational filtering was required. The study included only a couple of donors, which limits how far the findings can be generalized. The secondary T-cell response was found to be weaker but faster than the primary response, with a peak reached on day 5 rather than on day 15.

Looking up the germline V gene (reference sequence) yields CDR1 MNHEY and CDR2 SMNVEV. Between the V and J ends, shortened by 9 bases and 10 bases respectively, the junction contains 7 bases. From the cysteine up to the phenylalanine, the CDR3 has a length of 10 residues. Only CDR3 DNA is held: 30 bases, read in frame from base 1. TCR cDNA was synthesized by 5'RACE template switching, through which a universal primer site and unique molecular identifiers were introduced. Priming for cDNA synthesis came from both the TCR alpha and TCR beta constant segments. Library amplification involved two PCR steps, and the second step added sample barcodes and sequencing adapters. Sequencing of the libraries was done on either Illumina HiSeq 2500 (2x100 bp) or NovaSeq (2x150 bp). The authors' analysis ran thus. MIGEC was used to demultiplex reads and collapse the reads into UMI consensus sequences, and MiXCR was used for V(D)J alignment. Clonotypes responding to the vaccine were identified with edgeR on replicate PBMC samples, with the criteria of FDR below 0.01 and a log2 fold change above 5 up to day 15. Each bulk clonotype was labeled CD4 or CD8 based on which sequenced repertoire, CD4 or CD8, contained the clonotype at higher abundance. Clonotypes enriched at least 10-fold in dextramer-positive over dextramer-negative fractions were defined as NS4B-specific, and CD4-biased clonotypes were excluded. TCRdb reprocessed the public reads (quality trimming at Q25 with fastp, clone calling with MiXCR) and kept in-frame beta chains. Merged by CDR3 protein, the rows form single entries marked with the most common genes and DNA. The V and J calls, along with clone size, are taken from TCRdb and not from the paper's own processing. In this sample the table shows more than 65,000 distinct CDR3 sequences, roughly 13% of which occur a single time. The ten most abundant clones make up 20% to 25% of the sample.

The TCR originated in a man aged 18 to 30 who received the YFV17D yellow fever vaccine. The material sequenced was CD8+ T cells not binding an NS4B(214-222) dextramer, sorted from PBMCs, taken approximately 22 days after the first yellow fever vaccination. The intended sense of this specimen's cell subset or site label: NS4B epitope dextramer-negative CD8 T cells. In this chain, TRBV27 is recombined with TRBJ1-6; there is no confident call for the D gene. The nucleotides are TGTGCCAGTGGAAGCTCACCCCTCCACTTT. Its protein product is CASGSSPLHF.